This is a list of T cell receptor beta chains from one sample in a study of blood T cell repertoires in COVID-19. Some clones are missing from TCRdb's copy, which holds only in-frame ones; the method was immunoSEQ multiplex PCR. The top ten clones hold roughly 11% of a sample with approximately 68,000 clones, 86% of them seen once. The sequenced material came from peripheral blood. These receptors came from a man aged 70-80 years with active or convalescent COVID-19. The CDR3 runs from the conserved cysteine through the conserved F or W. A D gene is named only where the DNA matches it firmly. Clone sizes are given selectively: once, few, many, or a class where the clone is expanded.

V gene	J gene	clone size	D gene	CDR3 length	CDR3 DNA	CDR3 protein
TRBV2	TRBJ1-4	NA	NA	15	TGTGCCAGCAGTGAGGATCGGGGGGAGGTTGAAAAACTGTTTTTT	CASSEDRGEVEKLFF
TRBV6-1	TRBJ1-2	NA	TRBD1	15	TGTGCCAGCAGTGAGTCTGGACAGGGGTACTATGGCTACACCTTC	CASSESGQGYYGYTF
TRBV6-2/TRBV6-3	TRBJ1-3	NA	NA	14	TGTGCCAGCAGTCCGAGGGGGACTGGAAACACCATATATTTT	CASSPRGTGNTIYF
TRBV7-6	TRBJ2-1	NA	TRBD1	15	TGTGCCAGCAGCCGTCCGGGACAGGGCCTCCGGGGGCAGTTCTTC	CASSRPGQGLRGQFF
TRBV24-1	TRBJ2-5	NA	NA	14	TGTGCCACCAGTGACCGGGGCAGCGGGGAGACCCAGTACTTC	CATSDRGSGETQYF
TRBV9	TRBJ2-1	NA	NA	13	TGTGCCAGCATAGTTCCAGGGTACAATGAGCAGTTCTTC	CASIVPGYNEQFF
TRBV28	TRBJ2-7	NA	TRBD2	16	TGTGCCAGCCAAGGCCCCGGGACTAGCGGAACCTACGAGCAGTACTTC	CASQGPGTSGTYEQYF
TRBV5-6	TRBJ2-3	few	TRBD1	14	TGTGCCAGCAGCTTGGAACAGGGGATAGATACGCAGTATTTT	CASSLEQGIDTQYF
TRBV4-2	TRBJ1-4	NA	NA	17	TGTGCCAGCAGCCAACTGTCTCTGGGCCGGGGGGATGAAAAACTGTTTTTT	CASSQLSLGRGDEKLFF
TRBV5-1	TRBJ2-3	once	NA	14	TGCGCCAGCAGCTTTCGACAGATCACAGATACGCAGTATTTT	CASSFRQITDTQYF
TRBV5-1	TRBJ2-5	NA	TRBD1	14	TGCGCCAGCAGCACGACAGGGGTAGGAGAGACCCAGTACTTC	CASSTTGVGETQYF
TRBV3-1/TRBV3-2	TRBJ1-6	NA	TRBD1	16	TGTGCCAGCAGCCCCGGACAGGGGGCGAGGGTTTCACCCCTCCACTTT	CASSPGQGARVSPLHF
TRBV6-2/TRBV6-3	TRBJ2-7	NA	NA	11	TGTGCCAGCAGTTACCTCTACGAGCAGTACTTC	CASSYLYEQYF
TRBV4-2	TRBJ2-1	NA	TRBD2	19	TGTGCCAGCAGCCAAGCTCTCAGGACTAGCGGGAGGGCCGACAATGAGCAGTTCTTC	CASSQALRTSGRADNEQFF
TRBV30	TRBJ1-1	NA	NA	16	TGTGCCTGGAGGGAACAGTCTACGGTGGGGGGCACTGAAGCTTTCTTT	CAWREQSTVGGTEAFF
TRBV28	TRBJ1-4	NA	NA	15	TGTGCCAGCAGTTTCCCGGAGAGGGGGAATGAAAAACTGTTTTTT	CASSFPERGNEKLFF
TRBV11-2	TRBJ2-1	NA	TRBD2	15	TGTGCCAGCAGCGAACTAGCGGGAGCCTACAATGAGCAGTTCTTC	CASSELAGAYNEQFF
TRBV9	TRBJ2-2	once	NA	14	TGTGCCAGCAGGTACGGAGACAACACCGGGGAGCTGTTTTTT	CASRYGDNTGELFF
TRBV4-3	TRBJ2-5	NA	NA	15	TGCGCCAGCAGCCAATCCTACGTGAGGGTAGTGGGTCTTTACTTC	CASSQSYVRVVGLYF
TRBV19	TRBJ1-1	NA	NA	17	TGTGCCAGTAGTATAGCTGGAGGGGGGGGCCTTGGCACTGAAGCTTTCTTT	CASSIAGGGGLGTEAFF
TRBV14	TRBJ2-3	NA	NA	16	TGTGCCAGCAGCCAAGACCTTAACACAAACACAGATACGCAGTATTTT	CASSQDLNTNTDTQYF
TRBV7-9	TRBJ2-7	once	TRBD2	15	TGTGCCAGCAGCGTAACTAGCGGGAGATTGGCCGAGCAGTACTTC	CASSVTSGRLAEQYF
TRBV4-3	TRBJ2-1	few	NA	15	TGCGCCAGCAGCCAAGCTTTTTATGGGCTGGATGAGCAGTTCTTC	CASSQAFYGLDEQFF
TRBV7-2	TRBJ2-7	NA	TRBD2	15	TGTGCCAGCAGACCGGCGGGAGGGGGCTCCTACGAGCAGTACTTC	CASRPAGGGSYEQYF
TRBV23-1	TRBJ1-5	NA	TRBD1	19	TGCGCCAGCAGTCAATCTGGCAGGGGGCGAATTATGGGCAATCAGCCCCAGCATTTT	CASSQSGRGRIMGNQPQHF
TRBV15	TRBJ1-4	NA	TRBD1	15	TGTGCCACCAGCCTAAACAGGGGATCTAATGAAAAACTGTTTTTT	CATSLNRGSNEKLFF
TRBV19	TRBJ1-1	NA	TRBD1	14	TGTGCCAGTAACGGACCCGGGACAGGGTATGGAGCTTTCTTT	CASNGPGTGYGAFF
TRBV27	TRBJ1-2	NA	NA	13	TGTGCCAGCAGTTGGAAAAATGGGGGGGGCTACACCTTC	CASSWKNGGGYTF
TRBV7-9	TRBJ2-7	NA	NA	13	TGTGCCAGCAGCTTATCTAGTTCCGAGTACGTGTACTTC	CASSLSSSEYVYF